Below, one T cell receptor (beta chain) is given with its context. What it recognizes is unknown. 13 Jbeta primers and 60 Vbeta primers were used for the PCR. TCRdb keeps only in-frame clones here, not all; method: immunoSEQ multiplex PCR. The data hold some 120,000 clones, with 80% observed a single time. V was trimmed by 0 bases and J by 2 bases, leaving 5 bases between them. The CDR3 is 13 residues long. CDR1 SGHRS and CDR2 YFSETQ come from the germline V gene. This sample is drawn from a study of cytomegalovirus exposure and HLA in healthy donors. Looking at the study overall: Sequencing of 150 million to 200 million T cells in an earlier analysis found under 120 million unique TCR beta sequences. Membership in the Caucasian-associated ancestry cluster was found for 81% of around 380 genotyped donors.

Findings of the study overall: Later, an analysis found that common viral pathogens appeared to be linked with several of the most significant clusters. Usually a TCR sequence was rare, but some public TCRs were found in many donors.

The material sequenced was PBMCs. This chain links TRBV5-1 with TRBJ1-2; no firm D call. The sequence derives from a human donor in good health. CDR3 amino acids: CASSLVGNYGYTF. Here the CDR3 DNA reads TGCGCCAGCAGCTTGGTCGGGAACTATGGCTACACCTTC. Combining the CDR3 with reference TRBV5-1 and TRBJ1-2 gives the whole variable domain KAGVTQTPRYLIKTRGQQVTLSCSPISGHRSVSWYQQTPGQGLQFLFEYFSETQRNKGNFPGRFSGRQFSNSRSEMNVSTLELGDSALYLCASSLVGNYGYTFGSGTRLTVV.